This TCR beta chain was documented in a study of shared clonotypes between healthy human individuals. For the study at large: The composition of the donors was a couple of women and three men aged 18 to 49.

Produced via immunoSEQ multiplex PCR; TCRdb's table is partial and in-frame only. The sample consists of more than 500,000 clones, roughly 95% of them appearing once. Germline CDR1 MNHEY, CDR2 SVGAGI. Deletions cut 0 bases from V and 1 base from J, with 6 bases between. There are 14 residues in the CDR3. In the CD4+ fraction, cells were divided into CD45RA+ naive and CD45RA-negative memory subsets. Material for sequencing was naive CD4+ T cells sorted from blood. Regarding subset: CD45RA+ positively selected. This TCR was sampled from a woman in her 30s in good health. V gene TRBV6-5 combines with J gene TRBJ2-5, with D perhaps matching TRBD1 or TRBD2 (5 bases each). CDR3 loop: CASSYSGTQETQYF. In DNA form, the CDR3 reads TGTGCCAGCAGTTACTCAGGGACCCAAGAGACCCAGTACTTC.